Shown below are 5 T cell receptor beta chains from a single sample sequenced in a study of PD-L1 blockade in urothelial cancer. Indicated time point: pretreatment peripheral blood. The protocol was immunoSEQ multiplex PCR, while the TCRdb copy is restricted to in-frame clones and leaves out a portion. The sample lists approximately 52,000 clones; roughly 85% were seen once. This specimen was PBMCs, taken around atezolizumab (anti-PD-L1) treatment. Receptors were obtained from a man in his 70s with urothelial cancer.

This chain connects TRBV7-9 to TRBJ1-1; D is possibly TRBD1 (5 bases). Deletions cut 5 bases from V and 0 bases from J, with 19 bases between. The CDR3 runs 17 residues. Looked up from germline, CDR1 is SEHNR and CDR2 is FQNEAQ (reference sequence). The CDR3 DNA sequence: TGTGCCAGCAGCGACTTCGGGGGAGGCCAGTTGAACACTGAAGCTTTCTTT. Amino acid sequence: CASSDFGGGQLNTEAFF.

This clone appeared once. The chain couples TRBV28 to TRBJ2-1; TRBD1 is a possible D gene (6 bases). The CDR3 covers 12 residues. V was clipped by 2 bases and J by 9 bases, with 8 bases between them. Per the germline V gene, CDR1 is MDHEN and CDR2 is SYDVKM. The CDR3 spells CASSLGGGEQFF. In DNA form, the CDR3 reads TGTGCCAGCAGTTTAGGGGGCGGTGAGCAGTTCTTC. Complete variable domain (other parts from reference TRBV28 and TRBJ2-1): DVKVTQSSRYLVKRTGEKVFLECVQDMDHENMFWYRQDPGLGLRLIYFSYDVKMKEKGDIPEGYSVSREKKERFSLILESASTNQTSMYLCASSLGGGEQFFGPGTRLTVL.

The rearrangement joins TRBV5-8 to TRBJ2-1; 12 bases line up with TRBD2. The CDR3 covers 15 residues. V lost 2 bases to trimming and J lost 8 bases; unmatched junction nucleotides: 5. CDR1 is SGHTS, CDR2 YDEGEE, per germline. The chain's CDR3 is CASSFGLAGSYEQFF. The DNA of the CDR3 is TGTGCCAGCAGCTTCGGACTAGCGGGATCCTATGAGCAGTTCTTC.

The chain uses TRBV6-5 and TRBJ1-2; 10 bases line up with TRBD1. Per the germline V gene, CDR1 is MNHEY and CDR2 is SVGAGI. Trimming at V came to 3 bases and at J to 6 bases, leaving 4 bases not matched to a gene. The CDR3 totals 14 residues. CDR3 sequence (DNA): TGTGCCAGCAGTTATTTGACAGGGGGCGATGGCTACACCTTC. It specifies CASSYLTGGDGYTF.

J is TRBJ2-5 and V is TRBV6-1, with 12 positions matching TRBD2. Germline trimming cut 6 bases from V and 0 bases from J; bases unmatched to any gene: 2. Germline V gene lookup returns CDR1 MNHNS and CDR2 SASEGT. The CDR3 runs to 15 residues. CDR3 sequence: CASRTSGGYQETQYF. The CDR3 coding sequence is TGTGCCAGCAGGACTAGCGGGGGATACCAAGAGACCCAGTACTTC.